These 2 T cell receptor beta chains came from one sample sequenced in a study of blood T cell repertoires in COVID-19. TCRdb's copy holds only in-frame clones and misses some; the assay was immunoSEQ multiplex PCR. The repertoire holds 250,000 or so clones, with roughly four fifths as singletons. Sequenced material: peripheral blood. These receptors originate from a woman aged 18-29 years with acute or convalescent COVID-19.

On this clone itself: This may be a read error: a much more frequent sequence differs by one nucleotide. J is TRBJ2-5 and V is TRBV30, with D possibly TRBD2 on 5 matching bases. V was trimmed by 4 bases and J by 5 bases, leaving 14 bases between them. The germline V gene encodes CDR1 GTSNPN and CDR2 SVGIG (reference sequence). There are 13 residues in the CDR3. CDR3 nucleotides: TGTGCCTGGACGGCGAGGGCTCAGGAGACCCAGTACTTC. Amino acid sequence: CAWTARAQETQYF.

This clone showed up just a few times. The chain employs TRBV2 and TRBJ1-1; 9 nucleotides line up with TRBD1. Germline V gives CDR1 SNHLY, CDR2 FYNNEI. The CDR3 has 14 residues. V lost 6 bases to trimming and J lost 2 bases; unmatched junction nucleotides: 4. The CDR3 DNA sequence: TGTGCCAGCAGGACAGGGGGGGTTAACACTGAAGCTTTCTTT. It translates to CASRTGGVNTEAFF. Complete variable domain (other parts from reference TRBV2 and TRBJ1-1): EPEVTQTPSHQVTQMGQEVILRCVPISNHLYFYWYRQILGQKVEFLVSFYNNEISEKSEIFDDQFSVERPDGSNFTLKIRSTKLEDSAMYFCASRTGGVNTEAFFGQGTRLTVV.